This T cell receptor (beta chain) was sequenced in a study of early T cells in non-severe SARS-CoV-2 infection. General observations from the study: The study's VDJdb matching favored anti-spike CD8 responses and missed private and CD4 specificities.

Unique molecular identifier tags were affixed to discrete cDNA molecules. One entry per CDR3 protein, called by TCRdb with MiXCR from the 5' RACE reads. The table includes approximately 58,000 distinct CDR3 sequences, 6% to 7% detected once. This clonotype was seen more than once but under ten times. What it binds is unknown. There are 13 residues in the CDR3. Germline assignment: CDR1 DFQATT and CDR2 SNEGSKA (reference sequence). J lost 3 bases, V lost 5 bases, and 6 bases had no gene match. This receptor was identified in an adult who was a healthcare worker with PCR-confirmed SARS-CoV-2 infection or an uninfected control (not recorded which). Sequencing used whole blood. The chain employs TRBV20-1 and TRBJ1-1; TRBD1 matches 7 bases. The chain's CDR3 is CSAPQGGYTEAFF. CDR3 in DNA: TGCAGTGCTCCCCAGGGGGGCTACACTGAAGCTTTCTTT.